This TCR beta chain was recorded in a study of human T cells and chemical hapten exposure. For the study at large: Doses of diphenylcyclopropenone went to the patients' scalps weekly throughout the approximately 25-week study. Study results and caveats: It was expanded TCRs that formed significantly more large CDR3 similarity clusters than controls did. With patch test score, the counts of PT1 expanded TCRs showed a positive correlation.

MiXCR was run by TCRdb on the RACE reads, yielding one entry per CDR3 protein. The table shows 100,000 or so distinct CDR3 sequences, with roughly 10% occurring only once. With 8 bases removed from V and 6 bases from J, the gap between germline ends came to 20 bases. The CDR3 sequence is 14 residues long. CDR1 and CDR2 from the germline V gene are MNHEY and SVGEGT. Time point here: patch test 1, 2 weeks after DPC sensitization. Treatment reported: therapeutic diphenylcyclopropenone sensitization with weekly scalp DPC. Only a few counts were recorded for this clonotype. What it binds is unknown. The chain is built from TRBV6-2 or TRBV6-3 and TRBJ2-7; D not certain. Sequencing used whole blood, obtained in connection with sensitization to the hapten diphenylcyclopropenone (DPC). The receptor's source is a man aged 40-49 years with alopecia areata. Some clones in this sample may be carry-over from other donors' samples. CDR3: CASVDPGPFREQYF. CDR3 nucleotide sequence: TGTGCCAGCGTGGACCCCGGACCCTTCCGCGAGCAGTACTTC.